A single T cell receptor (beta chain) is shown here with its context. What it binds is not known. Unmatched junction bases numbered 2, after V lost 0 bases and J lost 4 bases. Germline CDR1 reads LNHDA; CDR2 reads SQIVND (reference sequence). The CDR3 is 14 amino acids. This specimen comes from a study of glioma-infiltrating T cells after dendritic cell vaccination. Time point denoted: after dendritic cell vaccination, including at tumor progression/relapse. Only patients with spare fresh-frozen tumor and over two years of follow-up were included. All glioblastoma patients lacked an isocitrate dehydrogenase mutation. Whole-study results and caveats: Higher pretreatment TIL content predicted longer progression-free time and survival.

Up to 2 ug genomic DNA was used for TCRB CDR3 amplification. Only in-frame clones appear in the TCRdb table, and some are missing; sequencing was by immunoSEQ multiplex PCR. This repertoire shows some 99,000 clones, approximately 80% found once; its top ten account for 5.4%. This chain connects TRBV19 to TRBJ1-2, with 7 nucleotides matching TRBD1. The TCR was taken from a human donor with glioblastoma. The source material was blood, sampled after dendritic cell vaccination. In DNA, the CDR3 is TGTGCCAGTAGTATAGATGGGACAGCCTATGGCTACACCTTC. This encodes CASSIDGTAYGYTF.